The 21 T cell receptor beta chains below all came from one sample that was sequenced in a study of cytomegalovirus exposure and HLA in healthy donors. PCR amplification relied on 60 Vbeta primers (plus 13 Jbeta primers). Using immunoSEQ multiplex PCR, the repertoire was profiled, and TCRdb retains in-frame clones only, with some absent. The table lists 130,000 or so clones, 75% to 90% of them singletons. Sequencing input: PBMCs. Receptors originate from a man in his forties in good health and CMV-seronegative.

This clone has just a few counts. This chain connects TRBV5-1 to TRBJ2-1; D is ambiguous. There are 11 residues in the CDR3. The V and J ends lost 3 bases and 7 bases respectively, with 5 bases between them. Germline loops: CDR1 SGHRS, CDR2 YFSETQ. The DNA of the CDR3 is TGCGCCAGCAGCTCAAATAATGAGCAGTTCTTC. Translation gives CASSSNNEQFF.

The chain joins TRBV5-1 to TRBJ2-7, with a weak D call TRBD1 (6 bases). Germline V gene data show CDR1 as SGHRS and CDR2 as YFSETQ. Trimming pared 5 bases from V and 0 bases from J, leaving 15 bases between. The CDR3 has 15 residues. The CDR3 spells CASSPTTGPSYEQYF. In nucleotides, the CDR3 is TGCGCCAGCAGTCCTACGACAGGACCCTCCTACGAGCAGTACTTC.

This clone was seen only once. This chain joins TRBV19 and TRBJ1-4; 9 nucleotides align to TRBD1. The junction had 6 bases not matched to a gene; V was cut back by 5 bases and J by 8 bases. The V gene's germline CDR1 is LNHDA and CDR2 SQIVND (reference sequence). The CDR3 consists of 14 residues. As DNA, the CDR3 is TGTGCCAGTAGTCGGACAGGGGAAGGAGAAAAACTGTTTTTT. Its translation is CASSRTGEGEKLFF.

J is TRBJ2-1 and V is TRBV5-6; 10 nucleotides match TRBD1. V lost 2 bases to trimming and J lost 8 bases; unmatched junction nucleotides: 7. CDR3 length: 15 residues. Germline V gene lookup returns CDR1 SGHDT and CDR2 YYEEEE. The CDR3 nucleotides are TGTGCCAGCAGCTTCGGGACAGGGGAAAGCGATGAGCAGTTCTTC. Its translation is CASSFGTGESDEQFF.

The CDR3 region has the DNA TGTGCCACCTCCATCACGCAGGGGAGCGAGCAGTACTTC. This encodes CATSITQGSEQYF. The chain is built from TRBV2 and TRBJ2-7; D perhaps matches TRBD1 (6 bases). The CDR3 is made up of 13 amino acids. The V end lost 10 bases, the J end lost 6 bases, and 19 bases lay between the germline ends. Germline CDR1 and CDR2: SNHLY and FYNNEI.

The chain carries TRBV19 and TRBJ1-5; D is ambiguous. The CDR3 is made up of 16 amino acids. The germline gives CDR1 LNHDA, CDR2 SQIVND (reference sequence). The ends were cut back, 7 bases at V and 0 bases at J, with 16 bases in the middle. In DNA form, the CDR3 reads TGTGCCAGTACCCCTCGGGGAGATTATAGCAATCAGCCCCAGCATTTT. It is translated as CASTPRGDYSNQPQHF.

This chain connects TRBV19 to TRBJ2-1; 9 bases fit TRBD2. The germline CDR1 and CDR2 sequences are LNHDA and SQIVND (reference sequence). The CDR3 consists of 14 residues. V shed 5 bases, J shed 7 bases, and the junction held 6 bases outside the gene matches. The chain's CDR3 is CASSSGTSSNEQFF. DNA of the CDR3: TGTGCCAGTAGTTCCGGGACTAGCTCTAATGAGCAGTTCTTC.

This clone came up once. This chain links TRBV2 with TRBJ2-7, with D maybe TRBD2 (6 bases). This CDR3 has 14 amino acids. Germline loops: CDR1 SNHLY, CDR2 FYNNEI. The V and J ends lost 4 bases and 4 bases respectively, with 14 bases between them. The CDR3, as DNA: TGTGCCAGCAGTGCCGACGGGGGTGGTTACGAGCAGTACTTC. The encoded protein is CASSADGGGYEQYF.

This chain joins TRBV20-1 and TRBJ2-5; D is unresolved. V was cut by 8 bases and J by 4 bases, with 8 bases left in between. Germline CDR1 and CDR2: DFQATT and SNEGSKA (reference sequence). The CDR3 has 10 amino acids. The CDR3 bases are TGCAGTCCGAGTGTAGAGACCCAGTACTTC. Encoded protein: CSPSVETQYF.

This clone was detected only once. The rearrangement joins TRBV5-5 to TRBJ1-5; TRBD1 matches at 7 bases. CDR1 and CDR2 from the germline V gene are SGHKS and YYEKEE (reference sequence). CDR3 length equals 14 residues. With 4 bases clipped from V and 5 bases from J, the junction kept 6 bases outside the gene matches. CDR3 sequence: CASSINRGDQPQHF. Written as DNA, the CDR3 is TGTGCCAGCAGCATCAACAGGGGCGATCAGCCCCAGCATTTT.

The chain is built from TRBV19 and TRBJ1-1; D is uncertain. V gave up 6 bases and J gave up 7 bases, with 12 bases separating them. This CDR3 comprises 12 residues. Germline V gene lookup returns CDR1 LNHDA and CDR2 SQIVND (reference sequence). The CDR3 loop is CASRALWSEAFF. In DNA form, the CDR3 reads TGTGCCAGTAGGGCTTTATGGAGTGAAGCTTTCTTT. Looking up the rest from reference TRBV19 and TRBJ1-1 gives the full variable domain: DGGITQSPKYLFRKEGQNVTLSCEQNLNHDAMYWYRQDPGQGLRLIYYSQIVNDFQKGDIAEGYSVSREKKESFPLTVTSAQKNPTAFYLCASRALWSEAFFGQGTRLTVV.

This clone has a handful of counts. V is TRBV5-1 and J is TRBJ2-3, with a possible D match to TRBD2 (6 bases). The CDR3 contains 16 residues. Germline CDR1 is SGHRS and CDR2 is YFSETQ. With 3 bases removed from V and 2 bases from J, the gap between germline ends came to 16 bases. CDR3 coding DNA: TGCGCCAGCAGCTCCGGGGGAGGAGGATTCACAGATACGCAGTATTTT. Protein product: CASSSGGGGFTDTQYF.

Note on this clone: An end of the junction differs from the germline gene, which may be a read error. This chain joins TRBV7-3 and TRBJ2-3, with D possibly being TRBD1 (5 bases). Germline loops: CDR1 SGHTA, CDR2 FQGTGA. The CDR3 consists of 16 residues. CDR3 protein: CASSLTGVGFGDTQYF. The CDR3 bases are TGTGCCAGCAGTTTAACAGGTGTGGGCTTTGGAGATACGCAGTATTTT.

This rearrangement joins TRBV19 to TRBJ1-5; maybe TRBD1 (6 bases). Trimming removed 8 bases at V and 0 bases at J, with 17 bases between. Germline V gives CDR1 LNHDA, CDR2 SQIVND (reference sequence). The CDR3 is made up of 16 amino acids. DNA of the CDR3: TGTGCCAGTGGAGGGGGGGCTGGGGATAGCAATCAGCCCCAGCATTTT. Its protein product is CASGGGAGDSNQPQHF.

The V call is TRBV29-1, the J call TRBJ2-2; 8 bases fit TRBD1. The CDR3 is made up of 12 amino acids. Per the germline V gene, CDR1 is SQVTM and CDR2 is ANQGSEA. V was clipped by 7 bases and J by 7 bases; unmatched bases: 5. Here the CDR3 reads CSAGGSHGELFF. DNA of the CDR3: TGCAGCGCAGGGGGCAGTCACGGGGAGCTGTTTTTT.

The chain employs TRBV5-1 and TRBJ2-3; possibly TRBD2 for D (6 bases). The CDR3 length is 16 residues. Trimming left V 0 bases short and J 0 bases short, with 11 bases between. Per the germline V gene, CDR1 is SGHRS and CDR2 is YFSETQ. The CDR3 sequence is CASSLGGLLSTDTQYF. In DNA, the CDR3 is TGCGCCAGCAGCTTGGGGGGACTCCTTAGCACAGATACGCAGTATTTT.

The chain recombines TRBV6-6 with TRBJ1-6; 10 positions agree with TRBD1. The CDR3 sequence is 16 residues long. V dropped 0 bases and J dropped 7; count of bases not matched to a gene: 3. Germline V gene sequence: CDR1 MNHNY, CDR2 SVGAGI (reference sequence). The CDR3 DNA reads as TGTGCCAGCAGTTACTCGGGGACAGGGGCAAATTCACCCCTCCACTTT. It codes for CASSYSGTGANSPLHF.

This clone was counted a few times. One junction end does not reproduce the germline sequence, and a read error may be involved. The chain links TRBV2 to TRBJ2-1; a weak D match, TRBD1 (6 bases). Germline V lookup: CDR1 SNHLY, CDR2 FYNNEI. This CDR3 spans 14 amino acids. The DNA of the CDR3 is TGTGCAAGCAAGGGGGTTAGCTCCTACAATGAGCAGTTCTTC. This translates into CASKGVSSYNEQFF.

J is TRBJ1-2 and V is TRBV28, with a tentative D call TRBD1 (5 bases). The CDR3 length is 12 residues. The germline V gene encodes CDR1 MDHEN and CDR2 SYDVKM. V shed 5 bases and J shed 3 bases, with 7 bases lying between them. This CDR3 is CASSRGDYGYTF. As DNA, the CDR3 is TGTGCCAGCAGTCGGGGGGACTATGGCTACACCTTC.

This clone was counted only a few times. The chain has TRBV11-2 and TRBJ2-6; TRBD1 matches 10 bases. V lost 6 bases, J lost 6 bases, and 5 bases stayed unmatched. The CDR3 totals 15 residues. CDR1 is SGHAT and CDR2 is FQNNGV in the germline V gene. The CDR3 region has the DNA TGTGCCAGCAGGCGGGACAGGGGAATGGCCAACGTCCTGACTTTC. Encoded protein: CASRRDRGMANVLTF.

V is TRBV7-3 and J is TRBJ2-1; 11 nucleotides line up with TRBD2. Trimming at V came to 5 bases and at J to 5 bases, leaving 5 bases not matched to a gene. This CDR3 comprises 15 residues. CDR1 and CDR2 from the germline V gene are SGHTA and FQGTGA. CDR3 loop: CASSPGLAAHNEQFF. In DNA form, the CDR3 reads TGTGCCAGCAGCCCGGGACTAGCGGCCCACAATGAGCAGTTCTTC.